This TCR beta chain was sequenced in a study of blood T cell repertoires in COVID-19. The overall study: Donors in the United States, Italy and Spain gave samples during acute or convalescent COVID-19.

The table came from immunoSEQ multiplex PCR; TCRdb's copy has only in-frame clones and leaves some out. The sample consists of about 200,000 clones, around 90% of them appearing once. The germline V gene encodes CDR1 SGHNT and CDR2 YYREEE (reference sequence). V was trimmed by 1 base and J by 1 base, leaving 14 bases between them. This CDR3 spans 16 amino acids. The receptor's source is a man aged 55 to 69 with acute or convalescent COVID-19. The specimen was peripheral blood. The rearrangement joins TRBV5-4 to TRBJ1-1; no firm D call. This CDR3 is CASSLPQSFGNTEAFF. CDR3 nucleotides: TGTGCCAGCAGCTTGCCCCAATCCTTCGGGAACACTGAAGCTTTCTTT. The full variable domain, with the rest looked up from reference TRBV5-4 and TRBJ1-1, is ETGVTQSPTHLIKTRGQQVTLRCSSQSGHNTVSWYQQALGQGPQFIFQYYREEENGRGNFPPRFSGLQFPNYSSELNVNALELDDSALYLCASSLPQSFGNTEAFFGQGTRLTVV.